This T cell receptor beta chain was retrieved from a study of OX40 agonist ivuxolimab in advanced cancers. Looking at the study overall: Eligibility rules accepted prior anti-PD-1, anti-PD-L1 or anti-CTLA-4 therapy, and 40% had some.

The data were produced by immunoSEQ multiplex PCR, yet TCRdb's version contains in-frame clones alone and is incomplete. The sample has 60,000 or so clones, roughly 89% seen once. The ends were cut back, 4 bases at V and 2 bases at J, with 12 bases in the middle. The V gene's germline CDR1 is SGHRS and CDR2 YFSETQ. This CDR3 is built from 15 residues. The source was CD4+ or CD8+ T cells sorted from blood, collected in a trial of the OX40 agonist ivuxolimab. The chain uses TRBV5-1 and TRBJ2-2; D is perhaps TRBD1 (5 bases). This TCR came from an adult with an advanced solid tumor such as melanoma, head and neck, liver or kidney cancer. CDR3 sequence: CASSRSQVNTGELFF. In DNA, the CDR3 is TGCGCCAGCAGCCGATCACAGGTTAACACCGGGGAGCTGTTTTTT.